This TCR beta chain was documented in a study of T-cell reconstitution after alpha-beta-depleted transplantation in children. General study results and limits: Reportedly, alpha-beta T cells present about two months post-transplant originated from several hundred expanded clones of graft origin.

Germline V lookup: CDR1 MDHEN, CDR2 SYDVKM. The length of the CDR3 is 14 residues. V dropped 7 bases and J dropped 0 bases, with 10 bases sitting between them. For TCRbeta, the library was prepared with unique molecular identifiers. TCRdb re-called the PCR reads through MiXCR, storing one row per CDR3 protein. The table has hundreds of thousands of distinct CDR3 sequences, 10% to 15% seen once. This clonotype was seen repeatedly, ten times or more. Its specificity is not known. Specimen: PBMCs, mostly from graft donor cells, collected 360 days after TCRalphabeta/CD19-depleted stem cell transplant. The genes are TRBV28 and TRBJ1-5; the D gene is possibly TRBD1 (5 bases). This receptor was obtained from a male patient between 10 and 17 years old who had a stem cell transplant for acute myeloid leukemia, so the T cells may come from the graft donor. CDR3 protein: CASNLQGSNQPQHF. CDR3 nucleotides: TGTGCCAGCAACCTTCAGGGTAGCAATCAGCCCCAGCATTTT.